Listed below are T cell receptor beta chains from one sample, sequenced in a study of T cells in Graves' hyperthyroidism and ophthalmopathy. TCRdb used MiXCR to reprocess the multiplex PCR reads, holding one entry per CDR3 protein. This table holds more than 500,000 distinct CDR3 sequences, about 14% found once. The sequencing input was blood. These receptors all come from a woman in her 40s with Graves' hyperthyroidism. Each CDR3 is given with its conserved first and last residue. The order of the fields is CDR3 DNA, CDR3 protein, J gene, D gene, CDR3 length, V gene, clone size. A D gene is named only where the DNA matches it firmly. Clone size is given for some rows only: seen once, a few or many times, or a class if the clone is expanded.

TGTGCCAGCTGCCCGGGACAGGGCTACGAGCAGTACTTC CASCPGQGYEQYF TRBJ2-7 TRBD1 13 TRBV6-1 many
TGTGCCAGCAGACTTCTAGCGAGCAGCTACGAGCAGTACTTC CASRLLASSYEQYF TRBJ2-7 - 14 TRBV27 many
TGTGCCTGGAAAGGACAGGGGATAGGCTACACCTTC CAWKGQGIGYTF TRBJ1-2 TRBD1 12 TRBV30 many
TGTGCCAGCAGGGGGTGGAGCGGGAGACTCCCCTACGAGCAGTACTTC CASRGWSGRLPYEQYF TRBJ2-7 TRBD2 16 TRBV6-1 few
TGTGCCAGCAGCGTATGGGAGGTGGAGGCGGAAAAGTTCTTC CASSVWEVEAEKFF TRBJ2-1 - 14 TRBV9 -
TGTGCCAGCAGTAACTTAGCGGGAGTCCCCTACAATGAGCAGTTCTTC CASSNLAGVPYNEQFF TRBJ2-1 TRBD2 16 TRBV6-1 -
TGTGCCACCCAGCGGGAGGCTACCTACGAGCAGTACTTC CATQREATYEQYF TRBJ2-7 TRBD2 13 TRBV28 many
TGTGCCTGCCAGGTGACGGTGAACACTGAAGCTTTCTTT CACQVTVNTEAFF TRBJ1-1 - 13 TRBV30 many
TGTGCTAGTGAACCGGGACAGGGGAACACCGGGGAGCTGTTTTTT CASEPGQGNTGELFF TRBJ2-2 TRBD1 15 TRBV12-5 few
TGTGCCAGCAGTTTGGACGGCGGGGTTGCATACATTCAGTACTTC CASSLDGGVAYIQYF TRBJ2-4 - 15 TRBV5-4 -
TGTGCCAGCAGTGATGACGGACAATGGAATGAGCAGTTCTTC CASSDDGQWNEQFF TRBJ2-1 - 14 TRBV25-1 few
TGCGCCAGCAGTGAGGGGGGGAGTGCCTACGAGCAGTACTTC CASSEGGSAYEQYF TRBJ2-7 - 14 TRBV10-1 many
TGTGCCATCAGGGCCTCAACCGGGATCTATGGCTACACCTTC CAIRASTGIYGYTF TRBJ1-2 - 14 TRBV10-3 few
TGCAGCGTGGGGACAGGATACCTAAATTACAATGAGCAGTTCTTC CSVGTGYLNYNEQFF TRBJ2-1 TRBD1 15 TRBV29-1 once
TGTGCCAGCAGCTCGGACAGGGACACAGATACGCAGTATTTT CASSSDRDTDTQYF TRBJ2-3 TRBD1 14 TRBV5-5 -
TGTGCCAGCAGTCTCGAAGCTAGCGGGAGAGATACGCAGTATTTT CASSLEASGRDTQYF TRBJ2-3 TRBD2 15 TRBV28 many
TGTGCCAGCAGCCCCGATGCGGGAGGCCAGAACGGGGAGCTGTTTTTT CASSPDAGGQNGELFF TRBJ2-2 TRBD2 16 TRBV11-2 many
TGTGCCAGCTCACCCCGGACAGGGGGCACAGATACGCAGTATTTT CASSPRTGGTDTQYF TRBJ2-3 TRBD1 15 TRBV18 many
TGCGCCAGCAGCCAACCAGGCGAGGGTTCTTATGAGCAGTTCTTC CASSQPGEGSYEQFF TRBJ2-1 - 15 TRBV4-1 -
TGCGCCAGCAGCTTGGGATGGGACAACGAGCAGTACTTC CASSLGWDNEQYF TRBJ2-7 - 13 TRBV5-1 few
TGCGCCAGCAGCTTGGGGGGCAATACGCAGTATTTT CASSLGGNTQYF TRBJ2-3 - 12 TRBV5-1 -